The 13 T cell receptor beta chains given below trace back to one sample, sequenced in a study of T cells in Graves' hyperthyroidism and ophthalmopathy. Amplification targeted TCR beta CDR3 regions from RNA transcripts. Carried out on the TCR CDR3, a first-round RT-PCR used the HTBI primer set. TCRdb reprocessed the multiplex PCR reads with MiXCR, giving one entry per CDR3 protein. The sample carries hundreds of thousands of distinct CDR3 sequences, about half recorded once. Material for sequencing was peripheral blood or thyroid tissue (not recorded which). The source of these receptors is a woman aged 18-29 years with Graves' hyperthyroidism.

The gene calls are TRBV7-3 and TRBJ1-2; TRBD1 is a possible D gene (5 bases). Germline lookup yields CDR1 SGHTA and CDR2 FQGTGA. The CDR3 runs to 15 residues. The V gene lost 6 bases and the J gene lost 7 bases, with 21 bases spanning the gap. CDR3 coding DNA: TGTGCCAGCAGTTACGGGGGGAACCCAGTACGTGGCTACACCTTC. It is translated as CASSYGGNPVRGYTF.

The rearrangement links TRBV5-1 to TRBJ1-1; TRBD1 matches at 9 bases. Losses at the gene ends were 5 bases for V and 5 bases for J; bases not matched to a gene: 7. Per germline, CDR1 SGHRS and CDR2 YFSETQ. CDR3 length: 14 residues. CDR3 protein: CASSRTGEITEAFF. CDR3 nucleotide sequence: TGCGCCAGCAGTCGGACAGGGGAAATTACTGAAGCTTTCTTT.

The table lists this clonotype with many counts. The chain joins TRBV29-1 to TRBJ1-2; 9 bases map to TRBD1. The V gene's germline CDR1 is SQVTM and CDR2 ANQGSEA. J lost 1 base, V lost 5 bases, and 5 bases had no gene match. The CDR3 is made up of 14 amino acids. The CDR3 nucleotides read TGCAGCGTTCAGGACAGGGGTTTTAACTATGGCTACACCTTC. It translates to CSVQDRGFNYGYTF.

The rearrangement uses TRBV2 and TRBJ1-3; 7 bases align to TRBD1. The length of the CDR3 is 15 residues. V lost 4 bases to trimming and J lost 3 bases; unmatched junction nucleotides: 6. Germline CDR1 and CDR2: SNHLY and FYNNEI. CDR3 in amino acids: CASSADRVGGNTIYF. For the CDR3, the DNA is TGTGCCAGCAGTGCCGACAGGGTTGGTGGAAACACCATATATTTT.

The rearrangement uses TRBV19 and TRBJ1-3, with a possible D match to TRBD1 (5 bases). V was cut by 7 bases and J by 0 bases, with 16 bases left in between. CDR3 size: 16 residues. CDR1 is LNHDA, CDR2 SQIVND, per germline (reference sequence). CDR3 nucleotides: TGTGCCAGTACCCAGGAGGGGTGGACCTCTGGAAACACCATATATTTT. Translating it yields CASTQEGWTSGNTIYF. Full variable domain (remainder filled in from reference TRBV19 and TRBJ1-3): DGGITQSPKYLFRKEGQNVTLSCEQNLNHDAMYWYRQDPGQGLRLIYYSQIVNDFQKGDIAEGYSVSREKKESFPLTVTSAQKNPTAFYLCASTQEGWTSGNTIYFGEGSWLTVV.

Ten or more counts support this clonotype. V usage is TRBV10-3 and J usage is TRBJ2-7; TRBD2 might be the D (5 bases). Per germline, CDR1 ENHRY and CDR2 SYGVKD. Trimming shortened V by 6 bases and J by 4 bases, and 13 bases separated the two germline ends. The CDR3 contains 13 residues. CDR3 protein: CAIRDAGIYEQYF. CDR3 sequence (DNA): TGTGCCATCAGAGACGCCGGGATTTACGAGCAGTACTTC.

This clonotype was detected once. V gene TRBV20-1 combines with J gene TRBJ2-7; 7 bases line up with TRBD2. CDR1 DFQATT and CDR2 SNEGSKA come from the germline V gene (reference sequence). V trimming: 4 bases; J trimming: 5 bases; junction bases outside the gene matches: 11. This CDR3 region has 14 residues. The CDR3 protein is CSAKNYLADDEQYF. The CDR3 DNA is TGCAGTGCTAAAAATTATCTAGCGGATGACGAGCAGTACTTC.

The chain recombines TRBV24-1 with TRBJ2-2; no clear D. The CDR3 is 16 amino acids. The V and J ends lost 3 bases and 1 base respectively, with 11 bases between them. Germline loops: CDR1 KGHDR, CDR2 SFDVKD. For the CDR3, the DNA is TGTGCCACCAGTGATCGGGCCCCCCTGAACACCGGGGAGCTGTTTTTT. Its translation is CATSDRAPLNTGELFF.

This clonotype was observed a handful of times. The rearrangement joins TRBV20-1 to TRBJ1-4; tentative D call: TRBD1 (5 bases). The CDR3 runs to 13 residues. Between the trimmed V and J ends, which lost 6 bases and 5 bases, there was a span of 13 bases. The germline V gene encodes CDR1 DFQATT and CDR2 SNEGSKA (reference sequence). The chain's CDR3 is CSALGGVNEKLFF. DNA for the CDR3: TGCAGTGCCCTCGGGGGAGTGAATGAAAAACTGTTTTTT.

This rearrangement joins TRBV6-5 to TRBJ1-1; D ambiguous. The CDR3 runs 13 residues. V lost 6 bases and J lost 4, with 12 bases in between. Germline loops: CDR1 MNHEY, CDR2 SVGAGI. As DNA, the CDR3 is TGTGCCAGCAGCTCCCAAGTGATCACTGAAGCTTTCTTT. It codes for CASSSQVITEAFF.

V usage is TRBV7-2 and J usage is TRBJ2-7; weak D call: TRBD2 (6 bases). Germline CDR1 reads SGHTA; CDR2 reads FQGNSA. This CDR3 has 14 residues. Trimming pared 10 bases from V and 5 bases from J, leaving 21 bases between. The CDR3 protein is CAMVLAFHGHEQYF. DNA of the CDR3: TGTGCCATGGTCCTAGCGTTCCATGGCCACGAGCAGTACTTC.

This chain links TRBV15 with TRBJ1-2, with D tentatively TRBD1 (5 bases). The CDR3 length is 15 residues. The germline V gene has CDR1 LNHNV and CDR2 YYDKDF (reference sequence). Trimming pared 3 bases from V and 4 bases from J, leaving 15 bases between. For the CDR3, the DNA is TGTGCCACCAGCAGCGACGGAGGGGTCGTCTATGGCTACACCTTC. Protein sequence: CATSSDGGVVYGYTF.

The sample holds many counts of this clonotype. The gene calls are TRBV7-9 and TRBJ1-4; D remains unclear. The ends were cut back, 5 bases at V and 6 bases at J, with 7 bases in the middle. The CDR3 has 12 amino acids. Germline V gene data show CDR1 as SEHNR and CDR2 as FQNEAQ (reference sequence). The CDR3 sequence is CASSRRDEKLFF. CDR3 DNA: TGTGCCAGCAGCCGAAGGGATGAAAAACTGTTTTTT.